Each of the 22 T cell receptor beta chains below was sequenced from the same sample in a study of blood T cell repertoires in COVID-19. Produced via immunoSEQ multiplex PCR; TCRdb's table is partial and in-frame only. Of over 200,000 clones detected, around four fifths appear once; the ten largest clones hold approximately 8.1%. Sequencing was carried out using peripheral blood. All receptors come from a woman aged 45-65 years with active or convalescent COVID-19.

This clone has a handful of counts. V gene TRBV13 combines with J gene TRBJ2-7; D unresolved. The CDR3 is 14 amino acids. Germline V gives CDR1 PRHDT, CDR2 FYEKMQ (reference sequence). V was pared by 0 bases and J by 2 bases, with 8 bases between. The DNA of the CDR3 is TGTGCCAGCAGCTTAGGGGCAGAAGCCTACGAGCAGTACTTC. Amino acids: CASSLGAEAYEQYF.

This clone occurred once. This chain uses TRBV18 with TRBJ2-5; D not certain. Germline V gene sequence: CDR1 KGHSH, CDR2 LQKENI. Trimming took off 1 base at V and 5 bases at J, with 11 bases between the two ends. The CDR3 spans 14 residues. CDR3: CASSPRQVRETQYF. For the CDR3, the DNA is TGTGCCAGCTCACCACGCCAGGTTAGGGAGACCCAGTACTTC.

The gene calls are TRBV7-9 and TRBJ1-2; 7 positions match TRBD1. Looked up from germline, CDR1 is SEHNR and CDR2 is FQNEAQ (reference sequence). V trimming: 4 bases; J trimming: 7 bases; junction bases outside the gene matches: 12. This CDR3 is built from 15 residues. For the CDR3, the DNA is TGTGCCAGCAGCTCCCTACGCCTAGACAGGGTTGGCTACACCTTC. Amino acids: CASSSLRLDRVGYTF.

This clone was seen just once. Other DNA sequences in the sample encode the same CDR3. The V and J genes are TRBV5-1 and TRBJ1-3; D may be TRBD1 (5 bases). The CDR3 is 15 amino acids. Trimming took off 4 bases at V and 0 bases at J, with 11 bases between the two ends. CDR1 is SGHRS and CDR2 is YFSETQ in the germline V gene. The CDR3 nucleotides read TGCGCCAGCAGCCTAACAGGTTCCTCTGGAAACACCATATATTTT. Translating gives CASSLTGSSGNTIYF.

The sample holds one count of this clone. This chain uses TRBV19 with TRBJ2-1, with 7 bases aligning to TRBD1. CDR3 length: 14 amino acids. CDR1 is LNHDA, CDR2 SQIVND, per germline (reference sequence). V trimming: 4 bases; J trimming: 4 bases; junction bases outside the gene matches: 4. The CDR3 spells CASSKGQSYNEQFF. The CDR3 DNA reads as TGTGCCAGTAGTAAGGGACAGAGTTACAATGAGCAGTTCTTC.

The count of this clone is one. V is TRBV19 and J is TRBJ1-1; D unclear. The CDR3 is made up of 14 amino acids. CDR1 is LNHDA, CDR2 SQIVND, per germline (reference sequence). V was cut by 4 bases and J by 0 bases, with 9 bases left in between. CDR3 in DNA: TGTGCCAGTAGTAGGAGGGAGGTGAACACTGAAGCTTTCTTT. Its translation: CASSRREVNTEAFF.

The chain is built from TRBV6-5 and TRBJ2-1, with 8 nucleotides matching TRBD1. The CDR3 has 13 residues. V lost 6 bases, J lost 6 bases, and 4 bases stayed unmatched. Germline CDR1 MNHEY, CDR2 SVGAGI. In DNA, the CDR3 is TGTGCCAGCAGCACAGGGGGTATCAATGAGCAGTTCTTC. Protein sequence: CASSTGGINEQFF.

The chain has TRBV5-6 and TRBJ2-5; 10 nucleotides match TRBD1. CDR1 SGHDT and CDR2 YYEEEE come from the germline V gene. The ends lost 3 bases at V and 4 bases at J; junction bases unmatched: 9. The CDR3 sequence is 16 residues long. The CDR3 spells CASSSTGGGFPETQYF. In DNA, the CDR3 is TGTGCCAGCAGCTCGACAGGGGGCGGGTTTCCAGAGACCCAGTACTTC.

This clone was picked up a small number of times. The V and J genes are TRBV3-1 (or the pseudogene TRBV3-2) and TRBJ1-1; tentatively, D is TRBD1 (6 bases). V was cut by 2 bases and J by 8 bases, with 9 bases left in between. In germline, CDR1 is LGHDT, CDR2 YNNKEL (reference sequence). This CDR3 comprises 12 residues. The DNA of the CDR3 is TGTGCCAGCAGCCAACTAACAGGGGAAGCTTTCTTT. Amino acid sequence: CASSQLTGEAFF.

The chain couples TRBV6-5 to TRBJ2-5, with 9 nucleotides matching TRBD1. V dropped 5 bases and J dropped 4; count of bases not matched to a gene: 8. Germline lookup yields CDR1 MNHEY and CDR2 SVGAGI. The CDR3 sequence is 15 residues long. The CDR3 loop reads CASSPGTGLGETQYF. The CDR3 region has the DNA TGTGCCAGCAGTCCCGGGACAGGGCTAGGAGAGACCCAGTACTTC.

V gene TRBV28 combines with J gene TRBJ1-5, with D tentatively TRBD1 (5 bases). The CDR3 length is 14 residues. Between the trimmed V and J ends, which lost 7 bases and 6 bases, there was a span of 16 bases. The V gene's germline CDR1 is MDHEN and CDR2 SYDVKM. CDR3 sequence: CASNSRGGLQPQHF. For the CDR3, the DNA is TGTGCCAGCAACTCGAGGGGAGGACTTCAGCCCCAGCATTTT.

The CDR3 DNA is TGTGCCAGCACCCCTGACACCGGAAACGGAAAACTGTTTTTT. Residues: CASTPDTGNGKLFF. The chain employs TRBV6-5 and TRBJ1-4; no clear D gene. Per germline, CDR1 MNHEY and CDR2 SVGAGI. The V gene lost 7 bases and the J gene lost 10 bases, with 19 bases spanning the gap. This CDR3 has 14 residues.

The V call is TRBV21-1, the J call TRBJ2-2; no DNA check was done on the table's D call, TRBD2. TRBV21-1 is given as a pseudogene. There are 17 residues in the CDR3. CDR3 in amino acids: CASSRHLAGVVTGELFF. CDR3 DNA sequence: TGTGCCAGCAGCAGACACCTAGCGGGAGTGGTCACCGGGGAGCTGTTTTTT.

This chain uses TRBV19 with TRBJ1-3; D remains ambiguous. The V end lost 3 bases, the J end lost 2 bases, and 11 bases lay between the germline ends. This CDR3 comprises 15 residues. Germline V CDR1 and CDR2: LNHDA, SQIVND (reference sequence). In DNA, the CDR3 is TGTGCCAGTAGTATCGACGGAGGAGCTGGAAACACCATATATTTT. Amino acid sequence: CASSIDGGAGNTIYF.

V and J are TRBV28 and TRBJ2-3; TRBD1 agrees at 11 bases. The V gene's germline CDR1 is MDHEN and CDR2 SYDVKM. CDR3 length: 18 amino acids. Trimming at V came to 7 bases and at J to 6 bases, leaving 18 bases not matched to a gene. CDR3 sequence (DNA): TGTGCCAGCACTCCCCCACTCGGGACAGGGGGGTTTCGGGATACGCAGTATTTT. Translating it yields CASTPPLGTGGFRDTQYF.

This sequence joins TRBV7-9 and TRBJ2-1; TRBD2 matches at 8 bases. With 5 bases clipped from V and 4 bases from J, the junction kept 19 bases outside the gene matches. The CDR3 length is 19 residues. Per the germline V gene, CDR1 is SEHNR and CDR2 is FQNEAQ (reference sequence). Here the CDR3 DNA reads TGTGCCAGCAGCCCCTCGGGGGCCCGGGGGGGGCCAATGTACAATGAGCAGTTCTTC. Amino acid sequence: CASSPSGARGGPMYNEQFF.

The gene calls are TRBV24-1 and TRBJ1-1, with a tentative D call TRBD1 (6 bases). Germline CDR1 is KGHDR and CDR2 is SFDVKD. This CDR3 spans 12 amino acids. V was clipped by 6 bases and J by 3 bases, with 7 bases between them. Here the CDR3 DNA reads TGTGCCACCAGTAAGGGGGACACTGAAGCTTTCTTT. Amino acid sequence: CATSKGDTEAFF.

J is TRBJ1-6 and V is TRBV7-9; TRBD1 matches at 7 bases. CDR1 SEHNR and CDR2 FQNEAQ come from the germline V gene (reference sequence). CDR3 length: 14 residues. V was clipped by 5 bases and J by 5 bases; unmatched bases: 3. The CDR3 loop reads CASSGTVDNSPLHF. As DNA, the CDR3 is TGTGCCAGCAGCGGGACAGTTGATAATTCACCCCTCCACTTT. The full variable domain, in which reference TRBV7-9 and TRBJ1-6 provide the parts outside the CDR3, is DTGVSQNPRHKITKRGQNVTFRCDPISEHNRLYWYRQTLGQGPEFLTYFQNEAQLEKSRLLSDRFSAERPKGSFSTLEIQRTEQGDSAMYLCASSGTVDNSPLHFGNGTRLTVT.

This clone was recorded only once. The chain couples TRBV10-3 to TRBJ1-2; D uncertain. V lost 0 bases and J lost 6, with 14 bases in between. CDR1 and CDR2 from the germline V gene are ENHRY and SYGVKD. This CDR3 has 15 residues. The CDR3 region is CAISESSGSSHGYTF. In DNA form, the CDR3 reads TGTGCCATCAGTGAGTCCTCCGGGTCCTCGCATGGCTACACCTTC.

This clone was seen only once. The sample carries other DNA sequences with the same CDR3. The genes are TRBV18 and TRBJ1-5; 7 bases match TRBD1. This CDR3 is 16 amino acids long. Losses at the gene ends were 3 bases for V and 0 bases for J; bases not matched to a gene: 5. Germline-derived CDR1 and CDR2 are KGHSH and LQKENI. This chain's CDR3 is CASSPDRADSNQPQHF. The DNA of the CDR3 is TGTGCCAGCTCACCCGACAGGGCGGATAGCAATCAGCCCCAGCATTTT.

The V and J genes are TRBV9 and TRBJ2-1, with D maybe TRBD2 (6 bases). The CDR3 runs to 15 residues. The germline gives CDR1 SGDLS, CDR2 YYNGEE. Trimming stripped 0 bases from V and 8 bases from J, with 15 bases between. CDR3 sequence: CASSVGGIPGDEQFF. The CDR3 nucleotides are TGTGCCAGCAGCGTAGGCGGGATCCCTGGGGATGAGCAGTTCTTC.

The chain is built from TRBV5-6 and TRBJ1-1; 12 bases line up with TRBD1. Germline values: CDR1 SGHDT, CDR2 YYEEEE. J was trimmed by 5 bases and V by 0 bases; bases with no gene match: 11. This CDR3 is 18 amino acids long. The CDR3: CASSLVWGQGASRTEAFF. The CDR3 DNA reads TGTGCCAGCAGCTTGGTTTGGGGACAGGGGGCGTCGAGGACTGAAGCTTTCTTT. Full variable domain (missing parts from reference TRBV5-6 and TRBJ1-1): DAGVTQSPTHLIKTRGQQVTLRCSPKSGHDTVSWYQQALGQGPQFIFQYYEEEERQRGNFPDRFSGHQFPNYSSELNVNALLLGDSALYLCASSLVWGQGASRTEAFFGQGTRLTVV.